The present T cell receptor beta chain was sequenced within a study of cytomegalovirus exposure and HLA in healthy donors. The study's findings and limits: It emerged from a later analysis that several of the most significant clusters appeared to be linked to common viral pathogens. Available immune exposure information was restricted to CMV serostatus only.

Germline CDR1 LNHDA, CDR2 SQIVND (reference sequence). The length of the CDR3 is 15 residues. Trimming removed 2 bases from V and 4 bases from J, with 12 bases in between. Researchers ran the PCR with 60 Vbeta and 13 Jbeta primers. Clones were sequenced by immunoSEQ multiplex PCR, and TCRdb holds only the in-frame ones, with some missing. The profile shows some 120,000 clones, nearly 80% of them singletons. Remarks on this clone: Its target is unknown.

Input material: PBMCs. The V and J genes are TRBV19 and TRBJ2-1; tentatively, D is TRBD2 (6 bases). This receptor was taken from a woman in her 40s in good health and CMV-seronegative. The CDR3 coding sequence is TGTGCCAGTAGTATACACAGCGGGTCTTACAATGAGCAGTTCTTC. Encoded protein: CASSIHSGSYNEQFF.